The sequence of this TCR beta chain was determined in a study of OX40 agonist ivuxolimab in advanced cancers. At the level of the whole study: Ivuxolimab, which targeted the costimulatory receptor OX40 (CD134), was an agonistic, fully human IgG2 monoclonal antibody. Intravenous ivuxolimab was administered to patients every 2 weeks at six dose levels: 0.01, 0.1, 0.3, 1.5, 3 and 10 mg/kg. Of the roughly 50 dose-escalation patients, hepatocellular carcinoma was present in roughly 19, melanoma in some 15, renal cell carcinoma in 9 and head and neck cancer in 9. In the dose-escalation cohort, more than 80% of patients were male, and the mean age was 60 years with a range of about 20 to 79. Patients were allowed to have had prior anti-PD-1, anti-PD-L1 or anti-CTLA-4 therapy, and roughly 40% of the dose-escalation patients had been treated with checkpoint inhibitors. Partial responses occurred in three dose-escalation patients, of whom one had hepatocellular carcinoma and two had cutaneous melanoma. Peripheral TCRbeta sequencing was intended to test whether TCR sequence diversity was altered and clonal T-cell expansion was caused by ivuxolimab. The paper describes the monotherapy dose-escalation part (N ≈ 51 patients) of the phase I trial of ivuxolimab. Study-wide conclusions, independent of this receptor: At doses of 0.1 to 3.0 mg/kg, clonal expansion of both CD4+ and CD8+ T cells in blood was seen between baseline and week 6. Partial responders in the 0.1-3.0 mg/kg groups had among the lowest normalized peripheral clonal expansion, especially among CD8+ T cells. After ivuxolimab, CD8+ T cells had more expanded clones than CD4+ T cells on average. Antigen specificity was not determined for the clonally expanded peripheral T cells. Low levels of normalized T-cell clonal expansion were also seen in some nonresponding patients.

V loses 0 bases at its end and J loses 7 bases; junction bases beyond the gene matches: 7. CDR1 is given as GTSNPN and CDR2 as SVGIG, both from the germline V gene (reference sequence). From cysteine to phenylalanine, the CDR3 is 14 amino acids long. Just CDR3 DNA is preserved here, 42 bases in frame from base 1. Patients with autoimmune disease history or receiving systemic immunosuppression were excluded from the trial. Peripheral blood for TCR sequencing was collected from all dose cohorts at baseline, on cycle 4 day 1, and on cycle 7 day 1. The samples were drawn from a first-in-human, open-label, multicenter phase I dose-escalation trial of ivuxolimab. The trial enrolled adults with locally advanced or metastatic head and neck squamous cell, hepatocellular, melanoma or renal cell carcinoma. CD4+ and CD8+ T cells were sorted separately from peripheral blood before TCR sequencing. Genomic DNA was extracted from sorted cells for sequencing of the TCRbeta CDR3 region. The immunoSEQ Assay was used for sequencing of TCRbeta CDR3 regions. The table was pulled from immuneACCESS by TCRdb, which kept in-frame rearrangements only. Such tables lose some clones; where checked, under half of the loss comes from unresolved V genes, and the rest has no known cause. Present in this sample are some 83,000 clones, about nine tenths of which were seen just once. 0.76% of the sample lies in the top ten.

Notes on this clone: This clone's antigen is unknown. No much larger clone is present one base from it, and per-base qualities are unavailable.

The specimen was CD4+ or CD8+ T cells sorted from blood, collected in a trial of the OX40 agonist ivuxolimab. Rearrangement joined TRBV30 to TRBJ1-2; 8 bases in the middle match TRBD1. This receptor was obtained from an adult with an advanced solid tumor such as melanoma, head and neck, liver or kidney cancer. Here is the DNA: TGTGCCTGGAGTGTACAGCAGGGGGCGGGTGGCTACACCTTC. Its product reads: CAWSVQQGAGGYTF. Here the CDR3 is joined to the reference TRBV30 and TRBJ1-2 genes, and the full variable domain is: SQTIHQWPATLVQPVGSPLSLECTVEGTSNPNLYWYRQAAGRGLQLLFYSVGIGQISSEVPQNLSASRPQDRQFILSSKKLLLSDSGFYLCAWSVQQGAGGYTFGSGTRLTVV.